The entry below gives a single TCR beta chain sequence along with its context. Its antigen target is currently unknown. Base qualities are missing; no much larger clone stands one base away. The receptor library was made with multiplex PCR. Reads for this sample came from an Illumina HiSeq 4000. TCR beta libraries were built with iRepertoire HTBI primers and Arm-PCR amplification of CDR3 regions. Before sequencing, the PCR products went through gel purification. The authors' pipeline ran thus. Across samples, 62 TRBV and 13 to 15 TRBJ segments were identified and used for gene usage analysis of CDR3 amino acid clonotypes. COPE and FqMerger were used to merge filtered high-quality paired reads into contigs. BLAST was used to align contigs to IMGT TRBV, TRBD and TRBJ reference genes, and CDR3 was defined according to IMGT. Any clonotype with a frequency above 0.1% was classified as a highly expanded clone. Shannon entropy was used to measure repertoire diversity, and the Gini coefficient was used to measure V-J evenness. A clonotype was considered public if more than one individual shared it. TCRdb took the public reads, trimmed them with fastp at Q25, ran MiXCR for clone calling and kept in-frame beta chains. Each record represents a unique CDR3 protein, reported with the most common genes and DNA among its rows. The V and J calls and clone size come from TCRdb's table, not from the authors' own analysis. A total of hundreds of thousands of distinct CDR3 sequences appear in this sample, roughly 15% of them only once. Of the sample, roughly a tenth is held by the ten largest clones.

This sample is drawn from a study of regulatory T cells in long-lasting Graves disease (dated by TCRdb to about 2021). About the investigation overall: Newly diagnosed Graves' disease patients had taken antithyroid drugs for less than 3 months. Persistent Graves' disease patients were compared with newly diagnosed Graves' disease patients by peripheral blood TCR sequencing and RNA sequencing. A total of around 33 samples underwent TCR sequencing, from about 13 patients with persistent Graves' disease and 20 or so patients with newly diagnosed Graves' disease. The study was registered as a clinical trial and conducted in China.

Taken with the paper, the label for time point translates to: newly diagnosed GD, antithyroid drugs for less than 3 months. For both TCR sequencing and RNA sequencing, RNA was extracted from PBMCs in TRIzol. The diagnosis of Graves' disease followed American Thyroid Association guidelines. Patients for the study were recruited at an endocrinology department in Xi'an, China. Each patient gave roughly 8.4 milliliters of peripheral blood, collected in an EDTA anticoagulant tube. Ficoll Paque Plus density gradient separation was used to isolate PBMCs, and no further T cell sorting was done. An Agilent 2100 Bioanalyzer and agarose gel were used to check RNA quality, and a NanoDrop 2000 was used to measure RNA concentration. Findings and caveats that apply to the study as a whole: Only the TCR beta chain was sequenced and analyzed. The authors noted that the small sample size was a limitation that may lower accuracy. Persistent Graves' disease patients showed lower TCR Shannon entropy and fewer highly expanded clones than newly diagnosed patients, suggesting clonal expansion. A larger number of public clonotypes was shared among persistent patients (under 3,000) than among newly diagnosed patients (roughly 970). Peripheral blood alone was examined, since thyroid tissue, which constituted the primary lesion, could not be accessed.

In addition, the sample was reused for a study of T cells in Graves' hyperthyroidism and ophthalmopathy. From that second study: Stable Graves' hyperthyroidism was defined as the absence of progression to ophthalmopathy over 18 months of follow-up. Hyperthyroidism patients were aged 18 to 65 years and newly diagnosed, with disease duration of less than 2 months. Patients with uncontrolled infections, other autoimmune diseases, pregnancy or lactation were excluded. Diagnoses were established on the basis of clinical symptoms, serum thyroxine and TRAb, thyroid ultrasound, and orbital computed tomography. For the first round of RT-PCR on the TCR CDR3, the HTBI primer set was used together with the Qiagen OneStep RT-PCR kit. Blood samples also contained most of the expanded thyroid clonotypes (frequency above 0.001), which suggests that blood repertoires may reflect thyroid immune responses. A 13 V-J signature model separated ophthalmopathy from stable hyperthyroidism, with 87.88% sensitivity and about 81% specificity in cross-validation and 80%/75% in testing. In validation, the model predicted progression to ophthalmopathy with just under 71% sensitivity and roughly 75% specificity, a median of about 6.7 months before onset. To identify distinguishing TCR V-J signatures, a discovery cohort of some 100 patients was used, comprising roughly 45 with Graves' ophthalmopathy and 55 to 65 with stable Graves' hyperthyroidism. Prospective prediction of ophthalmopathy was tested in an independent validation cohort of under 20 hyperthyroidism patients and some 17 patients who later progressed to ophthalmopathy. The roughly 100 discovery patients were randomly divided into training and test sets at a 7:3 ratio. The study also compared thyroid tissue and blood T-cell repertoires from roughly six Graves' hyperthyroidism patients. Following sampling, methimazole starting at 30 mg daily was given to hyperthyroidism patients, and high-dose intravenous methylprednisolone was given to ophthalmopathy patients. Libraries were constructed in a second round of multiplex PCR, after which size selection and purification were carried out. Libraries were sequenced paired-end with 100 bp reads on an Illumina HiSeq2000. SOAPnuke was used to process the raw data, throwing out any read that contained adapters or uncalled bases, had a mean Phred below 15, or lacked an exact constant-primer or identifier match. High-quality paired reads were merged using COPE v1.2.5, and each unique nucleotide sequence was defined as a clonotype. Clonotypes were aligned to IMGT TRBV, TRBD and TRBJ reference segments using MiTCR v1.1. Only V-J combinations with frequency above 0.0001, covering 99.2% of repertoires, were analysed. The TCS score was defined as the ratio of F50 (clonal expansion) to E x V (chaos), calculated using BLOSUM62-based TCRdist between CDR3 peptides within each V-J. Welch's t-statistics and random forest reduced 500 to 550 V-J features to around 14, which were used in a naive Bayes classifier (R e1071). Sample size was not statistically predetermined, and investigators were not blinded to group allocation. According to the paper, TCR Vbeta CDR3 sequencing was carried out on some 140 peripheral blood samples, which came from 40 to 45 ophthalmopathy, approximately 72 hyperthyroidism and roughly 17 progressor patients.

The material sequenced was peripheral blood mononuclear cells (PBMCs), taken at new diagnosis, from a patient treated with antithyroid drugs. The source of this sequence is a woman aged 25-40 years with Graves disease. Donor details come from another sample of the same person, matched by shared clones.

CDR3 protein: CASSDQGLAEGEQYF. The DNA reads TGTGCCAGCAGTGATCAAGGGCTAGCGGAAGGGGAGCAGTACTTC. The V and J genes are TRBV25-1 and TRBJ2-7; 7 bases in between match TRBD2. Its CDR3 holds 15 amino acids, cysteine through phenylalanine. Just CDR3 DNA is preserved here, 45 bases in frame from base 1. For this chain, trimming is 3 bases at the V end and 7 bases at the J end, and the number of junction bases without a gene match is 12. The germline V gene sets CDR1 to MGHDK and CDR2 to SYGVNS.